The text below deals with one T cell receptor (beta chain). Its antigen is undetermined. The germline gives CDR1 MNHNS, CDR2 SASEGT. Between the trimmed V and J ends, which lost 4 bases and 2 bases, there was a span of 5 bases. The CDR3 sequence is 13 residues long. Assay used: immunoSEQ multiplex PCR; TCRdb lists only in-frame clones, some missing. Of about 180,000 clones listed, around nine tenths were seen once; the top ten hold under 3.5%. The source of the sample is a study of cytomegalovirus exposure and HLA in healthy donors. The study's findings and limits: As was reported, the classifier diagnosed cytomegalovirus status with high specificity and sensitivity. In the approximately 120 validation repertoires, a later analysis found that first-cohort TCR clusters tended to co-occur. Usually a TCR sequence was rare, but some public TCRs were found in many donors.

The chain combines TRBV6-1 with TRBJ2-2; D not certain. Specimen: PBMCs. The receptor comes from a man between 18 and 29 years old in good health and CMV-seropositive. The chain's CDR3 is CASSGVNTGELFF. CDR3 nucleotide sequence: TGTGCCAGCAGTGGAGTTAACACCGGGGAGCTGTTTTTT.